A selection of T cell receptor beta chains follows, all from one sample in a study of post-analysis software for immune sequencing data. TCRdb reprocessed the PCR reads via MiXCR and lists one record per CDR3 protein. The table records hundreds of thousands of distinct CDR3 sequences, roughly 30% of them present only once. The sample comprised blood. The source is a girl aged 5 to 17 with multiple sclerosis. Both conserved end residues are trimmed from each CDR3. Each record gives: V gene, J gene, CDR3 length, CDR3 protein.

TRBV5-1	TRBJ1-2	11	ASSSHRTDGYT
TRBV3-1	.	13	ASSQDGTPSYEQY
TRBV7-2	TRBJ1-2	12	ASNLRGTDYGYT
TRBV2	TRBJ2-1	12	ASSDRGSYNEQF
TRBV28	TRBJ2-7	14	ASRTPSGRASYEQY
TRBV7-9	TRBJ2-3	14	ASSISGTGPADTQY
TRBV10-3	TRBJ2-2	11	ATEQGDPGELF
TRBV28	TRBJ2-3	14	ASTRGLAGHADTQY
TRBV20-1	TRBJ2-7	13	SARAVQGAWYEQY
TRBV7-2	TRBJ2-5	14	ASSLGSGRTQETQY